These T cell receptor beta chains were read from a single sample in a study of regulatory T cells in long-lasting Graves disease. TCRdb independently ran MiXCR on the multiplex PCR reads; one entry per CDR3 protein. The data show 350,000 to 550,000 distinct CDR3 sequences, roughly 15% seen once. These records were also assigned to another study, of T cells in Graves' hyperthyroidism and ophthalmopathy.

Sequencing used peripheral blood mononuclear cells (PBMCs), obtained at new diagnosis, from a patient treated with antithyroid drugs. Source of these receptors: a woman between 50 and 59 years old with Graves disease. CDR3s include the opening cysteine and the closing phenylalanine or tryptophan. Fields, in order: clone size, J gene, V gene, D gene, CDR3 protein, CDR3 DNA. D genes are given only for firm matches. The listing skips clone size in some rows; elsewhere it reads once, few, many or a size class.

>NA|TRBJ1-1|TRBV6-5|NA
CASSYPRHGSGTEAFF
TGTGCCAGCAGTTACCCTCGACATGGCTCAGGCACTGAAGCTTTCTTT
>NA|TRBJ1-5|TRBV18|TRBD1
CASSPRGHRADQPQHF
TGTGCCAGCTCACCAAGGGGGCATCGCGCGGATCAGCCCCAGCATTTT
>many|TRBJ2-2|TRBV7-9|TRBD2
CASRGLAGARTGELFF
TGTGCCAGCCGAGGACTAGCGGGAGCTAGGACCGGGGAGCTGTTTTTT
>many|TRBJ2-5|TRBV20-1|NA
CSARGGPQETQYF
TGCAGTGCTAGAGGGGGGCCGCAAGAGACCCAGTACTTC
>many|TRBJ2-7|TRBV9|NA
CASSVVPGSPDIYEQYF
TGTGCCAGCAGCGTAGTACCTGGCTCCCCTGATATTTACGAGCAGTACTTC
>many|TRBJ2-3|TRBV12-3/TRBV12-4|NA
CASSLMAGTYMGADTQYF
TGTGCCAGCAGTTTAATGGCGGGAACCTACATGGGTGCAGATACGCAGTATTTT
>many|TRBJ2-3|TRBV7-2|NA
CASSLINWSGFADTQYF
TGTGCCAGCAGCTTGATTAACTGGAGCGGCTTCGCAGATACGCAGTATTTT
>few|TRBJ2-3|TRBV20-1|NA
CSARTGAGDTQYF
TGCAGTGCTAGGACAGGTGCTGGGGATACGCAGTATTTT
>many|TRBJ2-2|TRBV12-3/TRBV12-4|TRBD1
CASSPGTEYTGELFF
TGTGCCAGCAGTCCAGGGACAGAGTACACCGGGGAGCTGTTTTTT
>NA|TRBJ2-3|TRBV29-1|NA
CSVARGTWDTQYF
TGCAGCGTAGCGCGCGGGACCTGGGATACGCAGTATTTT
>NA|TRBJ2-2|TRBV10-3|NA
CAILGPGELFF
TGTGCCATCCTAGGGCCCGGGGAGCTGTTTTTT
>once|TRBJ2-2|TRBV6-1|NA
CASRDPQSNTGELFF
TGTGCCAGCAGGGATCCCCAATCGAACACCGGGGAGCTGTTTTTT
>few|TRBJ2-7|TRBV10-3|TRBD1
CAIRGQGYSYEQYF
TGTGCCATCAGAGGACAGGGCTACTCCTACGAGCAGTACTTC
>many|TRBJ2-3|TRBV28|NA
CASSFPEYTDTQYF
TGTGCCAGCAGTTTCCCCGAATACACAGATACGCAGTATTTT
>many|TRBJ2-1|TRBV6-2/TRBV6-3|TRBD2
CASSSLAGGDSYNEQFF
TGTGCCAGCAGTTCCCTAGCGGGAGGGGATTCCTACAATGAGCAGTTCTTC
>NA|TRBJ2-1|TRBV9|TRBD2
CASSVDLLAGGYNEQFF
TGTGCCAGCAGCGTAGATCTGCTAGCGGGGGGTTACAATGAGCAGTTCTTC
>many|TRBJ2-3|TRBV11-2|NA
CASSLDGRPGTDTQYF
TGTGCCAGCAGCTTAGATGGAAGGCCCGGCACAGATACGCAGTATTTT
>many|TRBJ2-2|TRBV2|NA
CASSVFQGGGTGELFF
TGTGCCAGCAGTGTTTTCCAGGGGGGGGGGACCGGGGAGCTGTTTTTT
>NA|TRBJ2-5|TRBV20-1|TRBD2
CSAILAGEETQYF
TGCAGTGCTATCTTAGCGGGAGAAGAGACCCAGTACTTC
>many|TRBJ2-7|TRBV7-9|TRBD2
CASSLANLAGNYEQYF
TGTGCCAGCAGCTTAGCGAACCTAGCGGGAAACTACGAGCAGTACTTC